These T cell receptor beta chains were read from a single sample in a study of T cell responses to AZD1222 COVID-19 vaccine. Repertoires were generated with immunoSEQ multiplex PCR, while TCRdb's copy carries only in-frame clones and drops some. The data contain around 85,000 clones, about 86% of them singletons. The source was peripheral blood, collected on day 0 of AZD1222 vaccination. The source of these receptors is an adult in good health. The CDR3 runs from the conserved cysteine through the conserved F or W. Each record gives: V gene, D gene, clone size, J gene, CDR3 protein, CDR3 DNA. D genes are given only for firm matches. Only some rows state a clone size, as once, few, many or a class for expanded clones.

V gene: TRBV29-1; D gene: -; clone size: -; J gene: TRBJ1-5; CDR3 protein: CSVEVRRNQPQHF; CDR3 DNA: TGCAGCGTTGAAGTTCGGAGAAATCAGCCCCAGCATTTT
V gene: TRBV3-1/TRBV3-2; D gene: TRBD1; clone size: once; J gene: TRBJ1-6; CDR3 protein: CASSQDRGTGGSPLHF; CDR3 DNA: TGTGCCAGCAGCCAAGATCGTGGGACAGGTGGCTCACCCCTCCACTTT
V gene: TRBV3-1/TRBV3-2; D gene: TRBD2; clone size: -; J gene: TRBJ2-1; CDR3 protein: CASSHPGLALGEQFF; CDR3 DNA: TGTGCCAGCAGCCATCCGGGACTAGCCCTCGGTGAGCAGTTCTTC
V gene: TRBV10-3; D gene: -; clone size: -; J gene: TRBJ1-5; CDR3 protein: CAINVAPGQPQHF; CDR3 DNA: TGTGCCATCAATGTTGCCCCGGGGCAGCCCCAGCATTTT
V gene: TRBV19; D gene: -; clone size: -; J gene: TRBJ2-7; CDR3 protein: CASSIPGSYEQYF; CDR3 DNA: TGTGCCAGTAGTATCCCCGGGTCCTACGAGCAGTACTTC
V gene: TRBV10-2; D gene: TRBD1; clone size: once; J gene: TRBJ1-3; CDR3 protein: CATMTGVGNTIYF; CDR3 DNA: TGCGCTACCATGACAGGGGTTGGAAACACCATATATTTT
V gene: TRBV5-1; D gene: -; clone size: -; J gene: TRBJ1-1; CDR3 protein: CASSRDSLGNTEAFF; CDR3 DNA: TGCGCCAGCAGCCGAGACAGCCTGGGGAACACTGAAGCTTTCTTT
V gene: TRBV6-6; D gene: TRBD1; clone size: -; J gene: TRBJ2-7; CDR3 protein: CASSYGGQVYEQYF; CDR3 DNA: TGTGCCAGCAGTTACGGAGGACAGGTATACGAGCAGTACTTC
V gene: TRBV5-1; D gene: -; clone size: few; J gene: TRBJ1-6; CDR3 protein: CASSLISGSYNSPLHF; CDR3 DNA: TGCGCCAGCAGCTTGATTTCGGGGTCCTATAATTCACCCCTCCACTTT
V gene: TRBV30; D gene: -; clone size: -; J gene: TRBJ1-5; CDR3 protein: CAWSRQGQPQHF; CDR3 DNA: TGTGCCTGGAGTAGGCAGGGTCAGCCCCAGCATTTT
V gene: TRBV6-5; D gene: -; clone size: -; J gene: TRBJ1-2; CDR3 protein: CASSITTGTYGYTF; CDR3 DNA: TGTGCCAGCAGTATCACCACAGGAACCTATGGCTACACCTTC
V gene: TRBV3-1/TRBV3-2; D gene: TRBD1; clone size: few; J gene: TRBJ2-2; CDR3 protein: CASSQRQGTGELFF; CDR3 DNA: TGTGCCAGCAGCCAACGACAGGGGACCGGGGAGCTGTTTTTT
V gene: TRBV7-6; D gene: -; clone size: -; J gene: TRBJ2-2; CDR3 protein: CASSLGTPGERTGELFF; CDR3 DNA: TGTGCCAGCAGCTTAGGGACCCCGGGGGAACGCACCGGGGAGCTGTTTTTT
V gene: TRBV29-1; D gene: -; clone size: once; J gene: TRBJ1-1; CDR3 protein: CSVTPRGTNTEAFF; CDR3 DNA: TGCAGCGTTACACCCCGGGGGACGAACACTGAAGCTTTCTTT
V gene: TRBV27; D gene: -; clone size: -; J gene: TRBJ2-1; CDR3 protein: CASSRQGPGGVGANTEQFF; CDR3 DNA: TGTGCCAGCAGTAGACAGGGCCCGGGGGGCGTAGGTGCTAATACTGAGCAGTTCTTC
V gene: TRBV6-5; D gene: TRBD2; clone size: -; J gene: TRBJ2-1; CDR3 protein: CASSYSATSGYDEQFF; CDR3 DNA: TGTGCCAGCAGTTACTCCGCGACTAGCGGGTATGATGAGCAGTTCTTC
V gene: TRBV7-9; D gene: -; clone size: -; J gene: TRBJ1-1; CDR3 protein: CASSRRQGQMNTEAFF; CDR3 DNA: TGTGCCAGCAGTCGTCGCCAGGGACAAATGAACACTGAAGCTTTCTTT
V gene: TRBV29-1; D gene: -; clone size: -; J gene: TRBJ2-3; CDR3 protein: CSVDQAGSDTQYF; CDR3 DNA: TGCAGCGTTGATCAGGCAGGGTCAGATACGCAGTATTTT
V gene: TRBV19; D gene: TRBD1; clone size: -; J gene: TRBJ2-2; CDR3 protein: CASSIRTGPGELFF; CDR3 DNA: TGTGCCAGTAGTATTCGGACAGGGCCCGGGGAGCTGTTTTTT
V gene: TRBV19; D gene: -; clone size: -; J gene: TRBJ2-3; CDR3 protein: CASSPESAPITDTQYF; CDR3 DNA: TGTGCCAGTAGTCCAGAGTCAGCCCCTATCACAGATACGCAGTATTTT
V gene: TRBV2; D gene: -; clone size: few; J gene: TRBJ1-4; CDR3 protein: CASSAFTGANEKLFF; CDR3 DNA: TGTGCCAGCAGCGCGTTTACAGGAGCTAATGAAAAACTGTTTTTT
V gene: TRBV5-4; D gene: -; clone size: -; J gene: TRBJ2-7; CDR3 protein: CATKRGQSYEQYF; CDR3 DNA: TGTGCCACCAAGCGGGGACAGTCCTACGAGCAGTACTTC
V gene: TRBV28; D gene: -; clone size: -; J gene: TRBJ1-5; CDR3 protein: CASSLERHNQPQHF; CDR3 DNA: TGTGCCAGCAGTCTTGAACGGCACAATCAGCCCCAGCATTTT
V gene: TRBV27; D gene: -; clone size: -; J gene: TRBJ1-2; CDR3 protein: CASSLDGRHYGYTF; CDR3 DNA: TGTGCCAGCAGTTTAGACGGACGGCACTATGGCTACACCTTC
V gene: TRBV5-1; D gene: -; clone size: -; J gene: TRBJ1-5; CDR3 protein: CASSLVPGEPQHF; CDR3 DNA: TGCGCCAGCAGCTTGGTGCCGGGCGAGCCCCAGCATTTT
V gene: TRBV5-4; D gene: -; clone size: -; J gene: TRBJ2-1; CDR3 protein: CASSKDGYNEQFF; CDR3 DNA: TGTGCCAGCAGTAAAGACGGCTACAATGAGCAGTTCTTC
V gene: TRBV25-1; D gene: -; clone size: -; J gene: TRBJ1-4; CDR3 protein: CASSPHSGGEEKLFF; CDR3 DNA: TGTGCCAGCAGTCCACACTCAGGAGGAGAAGAAAAACTGTTTTTT
V gene: TRBV21-1; D gene: -; clone size: -; J gene: TRBJ2-3; CDR3 protein: CASSKPLPSFQRITDTQYF; CDR3 DNA: TGTGCCAGCAGCAAACCCCTCCCTTCCTTCCAGCGAATCACAGATACGCAGTATTTT